This T cell receptor beta chain was recovered during a study of shared clonotypes between healthy human individuals. For the study at large: Every donor yielded three CD4 naive, three CD4 memory, two CD8 naive and one CD8 memory plate.

CDR3 size: 13 residues. V lost 5 bases and J lost 3, with 8 bases in between. CDR1 is LNHDA, CDR2 SQIVND, per germline (reference sequence). All donors qualified as healthy HIV-negative adults and had experienced no recent acute infections or vaccinations. The deep-level immunoSEQ assay was used. Generated by immunoSEQ multiplex PCR, the TCRdb table keeps only in-frame clones and is missing some. The data hold millions of clones, with around 94% observed a single time. Points from the study as a whole: Naive subsets, compared against memory subsets, generally had larger estimated richness values.

This clone was found once. Its antigen remains unknown. The chain joins TRBV19 to TRBJ1-5; D unresolved. The sequence came from a man in his late teens or twenties in good health. Sequencing used naive CD4+ T cells sorted from blood. Sample subset: CD45RA+ positively selected. CDR3 nucleotides: TGTGCCAGTAGTTACCCGAACAATCAGCCCCAGCATTTT. Translating gives CASSYPNNQPQHF.